The clone carrying this T cell receptor beta chain was recorded at least ten times. Its target is not known. This specimen belongs to a study of CD8+CD57+ T cells in acquired aplastic anemia. Trimming shortened V by 3 bases and J by 4 bases, and 16 bases separated the two germline ends. The CDR3 has 16 amino acids. Germline CDR1 and CDR2: LNHNV and YYDKDF (reference sequence). Findings and limits, study-wide: The same twenty-nine CD8+ CDR3 sequences occurred in patients and in controls.

Genomic DNA, the template, was used for profiling of the TCR beta VDJ and CDR3. MiXCR was run by TCRdb on the reads, yielding one entry per CDR3 protein. Among under 200,000 distinct CDR3 sequences listed, 35% to 55% were seen once. The sequenced material came from sorted CD4+, CD8+, or CD8+CD57+ T cells (not recorded which) from PBMCs. The source is a human donor in good health. The chain carries TRBV15 and TRBJ1-3, with D tentatively TRBD1 (5 bases). The chain's CDR3 is CATSSFLPGRGNTIYF. CDR3 bases: TGTGCCACCAGCAGTTTCCTTCCAGGGAGGGGAAACACCATATATTTT.